The 25 T cell receptor beta chains below come from one sample, sequenced in a study of T-cell reconstitution after alpha-beta-depleted transplantation in children (dated by TCRdb to the mid-2010s). The library was made by PCR. Reads for this sample came from an Illumina HiSeq 2500. TCR libraries were prepared with molecular barcoding, using unique molecular identifiers to normalize TCRbeta repertoire quantification. TCRdb handled the public reads itself, with Q25 trimming in fastp and clone calling in MiXCR, and kept productive beta chains. Identical CDR3 protein sequences are pooled into one entry, listed with their most common genes and DNA. The sample table records fewer than 1 million distinct CDR3 sequences; approximately 15% of these occur just once. The leading ten clones occupy just under 5% of the sample. The treatment or condition label, read with the paper, signifies: allogeneic hematopoietic cell transplantation with graft depleted of TCRalphabeta T cells and CD19 B cells.

The source material was PBMCs, mostly from graft donor cells, sampled 360 days after TCRalphabeta/CD19-depleted stem cell transplant. The receptors were gathered from a male patient aged 5 to 17 who had a stem cell transplant for acute lymphoblastic leukemia, so the T cells may come from the graft donor.

At least ten counts were recorded for this clonotype. This chain links TRBV4-2 with TRBJ2-1, with 11 nucleotides matching TRBD1. The CDR3 contains 23 residues. CDR1 is LGHNA and CDR2 is YNFKEQ in the germline V gene. Trimming removed 4 bases from V and 0 bases from J; junction bases left unmatched: 23. As DNA, the CDR3 is TGTGCCAGCAGCCGTCCTCAATACGGACAGGGGGCAAAGGGGGCTAGCTCCTACAATGAGCAGTTCTTC. It codes for CASSRPQYGQGAKGASSYNEQFF.

This chain uses TRBV24-1 with TRBJ2-1, with 9 bases matching TRBD2. The CDR3 spans 15 residues. V dropped 4 bases and J dropped 4; count of bases not matched to a gene: 4. CDR1 is KGHDR, CDR2 SFDVKD, per germline. CDR3 sequence reads: CATSDRSGGYNEQFF. For the CDR3, the DNA is TGTGCCACCAGTGACAGGAGCGGGGGGTACAATGAGCAGTTCTTC.

In its sample, this clonotype was seen a few times. V gene TRBV29-1 combines with J gene TRBJ2-3; TRBD1 is a possible D gene (5 bases). Germline CDR1 SQVTM, CDR2 ANQGSEA. V lost 4 bases to trimming and J lost 3 bases, with 14 bases between them. The CDR3 sequence is 14 residues long. DNA for the CDR3: TGCAGCGTTGTGGGGCAGAAGGGGACAGATACGCAGTATTTT. Protein product: CSVVGQKGTDTQYF.

V gene TRBV2 combines with J gene TRBJ2-2; possible D gene TRBD2, 5 bases. CDR1 and CDR2 from the germline V gene are SNHLY and FYNNEI. V was shortened by 8 bases and J by 0 bases, with 16 bases between the two germline ends. The length of the CDR3 is 16 residues. The CDR3 reads CASSGSTFTNTGELFF. In nucleotides, the CDR3 is TGTGCCAGCTCTGGGAGCACTTTTACGAACACCGGGGAGCTGTTTTTT.

The rearrangement links TRBV10-3 to TRBJ2-5; 13 nucleotides align to TRBD2. There are 15 residues in the CDR3. V gave up 5 bases and J gave up 4 bases; unmatched junction bases: 4. The germline V gene encodes CDR1 ENHRY and CDR2 SYGVKD. CDR3 sequence: CAISPGLAGVETQYF. CDR3 coding DNA: TGTGCCATCAGTCCCGGACTAGCGGGAGTAGAGACCCAGTACTTC.

The V call is TRBV7-2, the J call TRBJ2-1; D is perhaps TRBD2 (6 bases). CDR1 is SGHTA, CDR2 FQGNSA, per germline. There are 13 residues in the CDR3. V was cut by 5 bases and J by 6 bases, with 11 bases left in between. CDR3 nucleotides: TGTGCCAGCAGCGGACGAGCGGGCAATGAGCAGTTCTTC. Its translation is CASSGRAGNEQFF.

This clonotype was counted a few times. The chain uses TRBV7-2 and TRBJ1-1; tentative D call: TRBD1 (5 bases). The CDR3 runs to 16 residues. Germline V lookup: CDR1 SGHTA, CDR2 FQGNSA. Trimming removed 3 bases from V and 1 base from J, with 15 bases in between. The CDR3 here is CASSLGLGEGNTEAFF. The CDR3 nucleotides read TGTGCCAGCAGCTTGGGTTTGGGGGAGGGGAACACTGAAGCTTTCTTT.

This clonotype came up a few times. The chain employs TRBV5-1 and TRBJ2-1; TRBD2 might be the D (5 bases). This CDR3 is built from 14 residues. The V gene lost 3 bases and the J gene lost 8 bases, with 15 bases spanning the gap. Germline assignment: CDR1 SGHRS and CDR2 YFSETQ. The CDR3 nucleotides read TGCGCCAGCAGCTATCGTTTGGGAGTCTATGAGCAGTTCTTC. Translation: CASSYRLGVYEQFF. Filled out from reference TRBV5-1 and TRBJ2-1, the complete variable domain reads KAGVTQTPRYLIKTRGQQVTLSCSPISGHRSVSWYQQTPGQGLQFLFEYFSETQRNKGNFPGRFSGRQFSNSRSEMNVSTLELGDSALYLCASSYRLGVYEQFFGPGTRLTVL.

This clonotype has only a few counts. The chain joins TRBV11-2 to TRBJ1-1, with D unresolved. Germline CDR1 is SGHAT and CDR2 is FQNNGV. The ends were cut back, 7 bases at V and 0 bases at J, with 18 bases in the middle. The CDR3 is 16 amino acids. CDR3 sequence: CASIIPGWLMNTEAFF. In nucleotides, the CDR3 is TGTGCCAGCATTATCCCGGGTTGGTTGATGAACACTGAAGCTTTCTTT.

This clonotype was detected a few times. The chain uses TRBV5-1 and TRBJ2-7; 7 bases are shared with TRBD2. With 5 bases clipped from V and 0 bases from J, the junction kept 14 bases outside the gene matches. This CDR3 is 17 amino acids long. Germline-derived CDR1 and CDR2 are SGHRS and YFSETQ. The chain's CDR3 is CASSLGPLAVSSYEQYF. The CDR3 DNA is TGCGCCAGCAGTCTGGGCCCTCTAGCGGTGAGCTCCTACGAGCAGTACTTC.

The gene calls are TRBV4-1 and TRBJ2-7; weak D call: TRBD2 (7 bases). Germline CDR1 is MGHRA and CDR2 is YSYEKL. Trimming stripped 2 bases from V and 2 bases from J, with 19 bases between. The CDR3 contains 17 residues. The CDR3 DNA is TGCGCCAGCAGCCAAATGGGGGGCGGGAGTTCCACCTACGAGCAGTACTTC. Translating gives CASSQMGGGSSTYEQYF.

This clonotype was detected many times. The CDR3 sequence: CASSERGWDSPLHF. The CDR3 coding sequence is TGTGCCAGCAGCGAGCGCGGATGGGATTCACCCCTCCACTTT. J is TRBJ1-6 and V is TRBV3-1; D unresolved. Trimming took off 5 bases at V and 8 bases at J, with 13 bases between the two ends. Germline values: CDR1 LGHDT, CDR2 YNNKEL (reference sequence). This CDR3 contains 14 residues.

The chain combines TRBV14 with TRBJ2-5, with 7 bases aligning to TRBD1. Germline V CDR1 and CDR2: SGHDN, FVKESK. The CDR3 contains 15 residues. Trimming at V came to 4 bases and at J to 5 bases, leaving 10 bases not matched to a gene. CDR3 nucleotide sequence: TGTGCCAGCAGCCCCCACAGGGGTCAAGGGGAGACCCAGTACTTC. Translating it yields CASSPHRGQGETQYF.

V gene TRBV27 combines with J gene TRBJ2-3; D unresolved. The V gene's germline CDR1 is MNHEY and CDR2 SMNVEV (reference sequence). Between the trimmed V and J ends, which lost 4 bases and 6 bases, there was a span of 17 bases. The CDR3 sequence is 15 residues long. CDR3 coding DNA: TGTGCCAGCAGTTCGCCGGGCCAAAAACGGGATACGCAGTATTTT. Encoded protein: CASSSPGQKRDTQYF.

This clonotype was counted only a few times. V is TRBV6-5 and J is TRBJ1-3; D is uncertain. With 0 bases removed from V and 4 bases from J, the gap between germline ends came to 13 bases. CDR3 length equals 16 residues. Germline V gene data show CDR1 as MNHEY and CDR2 as SVGAGI. CDR3 DNA sequence: TGTGCCAGCAGTTACTCTAAGGAGTCAGTCGGAAACACCATATATTTT. The encoded protein is CASSYSKESVGNTIYF.

The chain employs TRBV9 and TRBJ2-7, with D uncertain. The V end was cut by 0 bases, the J end by 2 bases, with 12 bases between. The germline V gene has CDR1 SGDLS and CDR2 YYNGEE. This CDR3 spans 15 amino acids. CDR3 sequence: CASSVGSETPYEQYF. CDR3 coding DNA: TGTGCCAGCAGCGTAGGGTCAGAGACCCCCTACGAGCAGTACTTC.

This clonotype was detected only a few times. The V call is TRBV5-1, the J call TRBJ2-7; 8 positions match TRBD2. Germline-derived CDR1 and CDR2 are SGHRS and YFSETQ. V gave up 5 bases and J gave up 6 bases; unmatched junction bases: 10. The CDR3 contains 14 residues. The CDR3 DNA reads TGCGCCAGCAGTACGTTAGCGGGAAAGGCCGAGCAGTACTTC. This sequence encodes CASSTLAGKAEQYF.

This clonotype was observed a handful of times. The chain is built from TRBV6-1 and TRBJ2-1; 7 bases are a match to TRBD1. CDR1 MNHNS and CDR2 SASEGT come from the germline V gene. After removal of 5 bases from V and 0 bases from J, the junction contained 4 bases not matched to a gene. The CDR3 is made up of 15 amino acids. CDR3 nucleotides: TGTGCCAGCAGTAAGAGACAGGGCTCCTACAATGAGCAGTTCTTC. Protein product: CASSKRQGSYNEQFF.

The chain uses TRBV20-1 and TRBJ2-1; TRBD2 aligns across 9 bases. This CDR3 has 18 amino acids. CDR1 DFQATT and CDR2 SNEGSKA come from the germline V gene (reference sequence). J gave up 5 bases and V 5 bases, and 19 bases lay outside the gene matches. The CDR3 region is CSALLDTRGSGSNNEQFF. CDR3 coding DNA: TGCAGTGCTCTGTTGGACACTCGGGGTAGCGGGAGCAACAATGAGCAGTTCTTC.

V usage is TRBV5-1 and J usage is TRBJ2-5; TRBD1 is a possible D gene (6 bases). Germline assignment: CDR1 SGHRS and CDR2 YFSETQ. Trimming shortened V by 2 bases and J by 1 base, and 12 bases separated the two germline ends. This CDR3 has 15 amino acids. The CDR3 reads CASSFLQGSQETQYF. DNA for the CDR3: TGCGCCAGCAGCTTCCTACAGGGATCCCAAGAGACCCAGTACTTC.

This clonotype was seen more than once but under ten times. The CDR3 spells CASSLLQGSNEKLFF. The CDR3 DNA reads as TGTGCCAGCAGCCTCCTACAGGGAAGTAATGAAAAACTGTTTTTT. This chain joins TRBV5-5 and TRBJ1-4, with a tentative D call TRBD1 (6 bases). The CDR3 runs 15 residues. Germline loops: CDR1 SGHKS, CDR2 YYEKEE (reference sequence). V was pared by 4 bases and J by 4 bases, with 14 bases between. Together with reference TRBV5-5 and TRBJ1-4, the CDR3 gives the full variable domain: DAGVTQSPTHLIKTRGQQVTLRCSPISGHKSVSWYQQVLGQGPQFIFQYYEKEERGRGNFPDRFSARQFPNYSSELNVNALLLGDSALYLCASSLLQGSNEKLFFGSGTQLSVL.

A few counts support this clonotype. The V gene is TRBV6-5, the J gene TRBJ2-6; D gene unclear. The germline V and J ends were trimmed by 3 bases and 4 bases, with 10 bases remaining between them. The CDR3 loop spans 15 amino acids. Germline CDR1 is MNHEY and CDR2 is SVGAGI. DNA for the CDR3: TGTGCCAGCAGTTATTTACCCCAGGGGGCCAACGTCCTGACTTTC. Encoded protein: CASSYLPQGANVLTF.

This clonotype was detected a few times. The rearrangement uses TRBV5-1 and TRBJ1-4; 7 bases agree with TRBD1. V dropped 0 bases and J dropped 2; count of bases not matched to a gene: 1. The germline CDR1 and CDR2 sequences are SGHRS and YFSETQ. This CDR3 is 15 amino acids long. The CDR3, as DNA: TGCGCCAGCAGCTTGGTACAGGGGACTAATGAAAAACTGTTTTTT. The encoded protein is CASSLVQGTNEKLFF.

This clonotype was observed a few times. This chain connects TRBV7-9 to TRBJ1-1; the D gene is possibly TRBD1 (6 bases). In germline, CDR1 is SEHNR, CDR2 FQNEAQ (reference sequence). Trimming removed 5 bases at V and 0 bases at J, with 16 bases between. The CDR3 consists of 16 residues. The CDR3 nucleotides are TGTGCCAGCAGCCCAAATGGACAGCGAATGAACACTGAAGCTTTCTTT. It is translated as CASSPNGQRMNTEAFF.

Written as DNA, the CDR3 is TGCGCCAGCAGCCAAGTTGCTGGAGTGGGGGGAAACACCATATATTTT. Protein product: CASSQVAGVGGNTIYF. V is TRBV4-1 and J is TRBJ1-3; D not resolved. Germline CDR1 MGHRA, CDR2 YSYEKL. Trimming cost V 1 base and J 4 bases, with 14 bases left between them. The CDR3 spans 16 residues.